The 15 T cell receptor beta chains in this list originate from one sample, sequenced in a study of blood T cell repertoires in COVID-19. Sequenced by immunoSEQ multiplex PCR; TCRdb stores in-frame clones only, minus some. Of about 76,000 clones in the sample, 80% were seen once. Source material: peripheral blood. These receptors were taken from a human donor in a cohort sampled during active COVID-19.

This chain links TRBV5-1 with TRBJ2-5; D remains ambiguous. The germline V gene encodes CDR1 SGHRS and CDR2 YFSETQ. Trimming took off 0 bases at V and 0 bases at J, with 6 bases between the two ends. The CDR3 sequence is 14 residues long. Here the CDR3 DNA reads TGCGCCAGCAGCTTGGATGACTACCAAGAGACCCAGTACTTC. The encoded protein is CASSLDDYQETQYF. The variable domain in full, completed from reference TRBV5-1 and TRBJ2-5, reads KAGVTQTPRYLIKTRGQQVTLSCSPISGHRSVSWYQQTPGQGLQFLFEYFSETQRNKGNFPGRFSGRQFSNSRSEMNVSTLELGDSALYLCASSLDDYQETQYFGPGTRLLVL.

The gene calls are TRBV7-2 and TRBJ2-7, with D perhaps TRBD1 (5 bases). The V end lost 5 bases, the J end lost 6 bases, and 17 bases lay between the germline ends. This CDR3 is built from 14 residues. Germline loops: CDR1 SGHTA, CDR2 FQGNSA. CDR3 region: CASSVDTSSLEQYV. CDR3 coding DNA: TGTGCCAGCAGCGTGGACACCTCATCCCTCGAGCAGTACGTC.

This sequence joins TRBV19 and TRBJ2-1, with TRBD2 as a possible D gene (6 bases). Trimming took off 5 bases at V and 5 bases at J, with 16 bases between the two ends. This CDR3 contains 15 residues. The germline CDR1 and CDR2 sequences are LNHDA and SQIVND (reference sequence). DNA of the CDR3: TGTGCCAGTAGTCCGGCTAGCGCTCTCCACAATGAGCAGTTCTTC. Translated: CASSPASALHNEQFF.

J is TRBJ1-4 and V is TRBV5-1, with D perhaps matching TRBD1 (5 bases). Germline V gene sequence: CDR1 SGHRS, CDR2 YFSETQ. This CDR3 is built from 14 residues. V was cut by 4 bases and J by 2 bases, with 9 bases left in between. CDR3 sequence: CASSPQGTNEKLFF. CDR3 DNA sequence: TGCGCCAGCAGCCCCCAGGGCACTAATGAAAAACTGTTTTTT. The whole variable domain, filled in from reference TRBV5-1 and TRBJ1-4, reads KAGVTQTPRYLIKTRGQQVTLSCSPISGHRSVSWYQQTPGQGLQFLFEYFSETQRNKGNFPGRFSGRQFSNSRSEMNVSTLELGDSALYLCASSPQGTNEKLFFGSGTQLSVL.

The V call is TRBV3-1 (or the pseudogene TRBV3-2), the J call TRBJ2-7; the D gene is possibly TRBD2 (5 bases). Between the trimmed V and J ends, which lost 5 bases and 3 bases, there was a span of 11 bases. CDR3 size: 13 residues. Germline V lookup: CDR1 LGHDT, CDR2 YNNKEL (reference sequence). The CDR3 DNA reads TGTGCCAGCAGCGGGAGTCATATCTACGAGCAGTACGTC. Protein sequence: CASSGSHIYEQYV.

The V and J genes are TRBV7-2 and TRBJ2-5; 8 nucleotides match TRBD2. There are 16 residues in the CDR3. Germline trimming cut 1 base from V and 5 bases from J; bases unmatched to any gene: 9. Germline V CDR1 and CDR2: SGHTA, FQGNSA. CDR3 region: CASSLERGGGSETQYF. The CDR3 DNA reads as TGTGCCAGCAGCTTAGAGCGGGGCGGGGGGTCGGAGACCCAGTACTTC.

V usage is TRBV6-5 and J usage is TRBJ2-7; 12 nucleotides agree with TRBD1. CDR1 and CDR2 from the germline V gene are MNHEY and SVGAGI. J lost 5 bases, V lost 8 bases, and 4 bases had no gene match. This CDR3 is built from 13 residues. The CDR3 nucleotides read TGTGCCAGCCCGGGACAGGGGGCCGACGAGCAGTACTTC. It is translated as CASPGQGADEQYF.

The genes are TRBV24-1 and TRBJ2-3; 14 bases agree with TRBD2. The CDR3 has 16 residues. Trimming removed 4 bases from V and 7 bases from J; junction bases left unmatched: 6. Germline loops: CDR1 KGHDR, CDR2 SFDVKD. CDR3 residues: CATSDGLAGGWNTQYF. The CDR3, as DNA: TGTGCCACCAGTGACGGACTAGCGGGAGGTTGGAATACGCAGTATTTT.

In this sample, this clone turned up once. This chain connects TRBV9 to TRBJ2-1; the match to TRBD1 covers 8 bases. The J segment lost 4 bases and the V segment lost 2 bases, leaving 8 bases of the junction unmatched. The CDR3 is 16 residues long. The germline V gene has CDR1 SGDLS and CDR2 YYNGEE. CDR3 loop: CASSVRQGWDYNEQFF. The DNA of the CDR3 is TGTGCCAGCAGCGTGCGACAGGGGTGGGATTACAATGAGCAGTTCTTC.

This rearrangement joins TRBV27 to TRBJ2-6, with 11 bases matching TRBD1. The CDR3 covers 17 residues. Germline V CDR1 and CDR2: MNHEY, SMNVEV (reference sequence). V shed 3 bases and J 4 bases; nucleotides not matched to a gene: 5. For the CDR3, the DNA is TGTGCCAGCAGTTTCGGACAGGGGGCGCAGGGGGCCAACGTCCTGACTTTC. Translation: CASSFGQGAQGANVLTF.

The V call is TRBV21-1, the J call TRBJ2-7; the table's D call, TRBD2, was not checked against the DNA. TRBV21-1 is tagged as a pseudogene. The CDR3 has 15 amino acids. The CDR3 reads CASSQLEGRAYEQYV. In nucleotides, the CDR3 is TGTGCCAGCAGCCAGCTCGAAGGGAGGGCCTACGAGCAGTACGTC.

A single count supports this clone. The rearrangement joins TRBV20-1 to TRBJ2-5; no clear D gene. CDR3 length equals 15 residues. The ends were cut back, 3 bases at V and 1 base at J, with 15 bases in the middle. From germline, CDR1 is DFQATT and CDR2 SNEGSKA (reference sequence). The CDR3 sequence: CSASLGSQFQETQYF. The DNA for the CDR3 is TGCAGTGCTAGTTTAGGATCACAGTTCCAAGAGACCCAGTACTTC.

This sequence joins TRBV29-1 and TRBJ1-1, with D tentatively TRBD1 (6 bases). In germline, CDR1 is SQVTM, CDR2 ANQGSEA. Trimming took off 4 bases at V and 1 base at J, with 10 bases between the two ends. The CDR3 totals 13 residues. This CDR3 is CSVVGTPNTEAFF. The CDR3 region has the DNA TGCAGCGTTGTTGGGACACCGAACACTGAAGCTTTCTTT.

On this clone itself: This same CDR3 is encoded by further DNA sequences in the sample. The rearrangement links TRBV12-3 or TRBV12-4 to TRBJ1-6, with no clear D. The CDR3 totals 13 residues. The V gene lost 0 bases and the J gene lost 13 bases, with 10 bases spanning the gap. The CDR3 region has the DNA TGTGCCAGCAGTTTAGCTGGCACGGGGCCCCTCCACTTT. Translating it yields CASSLAGTGPLHF.

Remarks on this clone: Distinct nucleotide sequences in the sample also encode this CDR3. This chain links TRBV7-3 with TRBJ1-1; TRBD1 might be the D (5 bases). This CDR3 region has 13 residues. The V gene's germline CDR1 is SGHTA and CDR2 FQGTGA. Trimming removed 4 bases from V and 1 base from J, with 7 bases in between. The CDR3 sequence: CASSSQGNTEAFF. In nucleotides, the CDR3 is TGTGCCAGCAGCTCCCAGGGGAACACTGAAGCTTTCTTT.